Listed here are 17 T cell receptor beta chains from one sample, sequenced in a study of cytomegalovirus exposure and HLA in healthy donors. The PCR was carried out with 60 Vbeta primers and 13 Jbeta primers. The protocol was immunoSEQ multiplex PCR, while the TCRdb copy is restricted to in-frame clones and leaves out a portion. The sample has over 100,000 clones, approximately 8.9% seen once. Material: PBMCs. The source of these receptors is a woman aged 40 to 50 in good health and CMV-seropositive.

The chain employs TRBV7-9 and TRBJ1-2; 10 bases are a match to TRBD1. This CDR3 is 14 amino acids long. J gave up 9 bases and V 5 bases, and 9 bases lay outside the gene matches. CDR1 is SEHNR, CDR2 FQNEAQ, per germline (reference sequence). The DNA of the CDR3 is TGTGCCAGCAGCACTTCGGGACAGGGGTTGAGCTACACCTTC. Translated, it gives CASSTSGQGLSYTF. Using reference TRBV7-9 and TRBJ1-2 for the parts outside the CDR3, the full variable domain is DTGVSQNPRHKITKRGQNVTFRCDPISEHNRLYWYRQTLGQGPEFLTYFQNEAQLEKSRLLSDRFSAERPKGSFSTLEIQRTEQGDSAMYLCASSTSGQGLSYTFGSGTRLTVV.

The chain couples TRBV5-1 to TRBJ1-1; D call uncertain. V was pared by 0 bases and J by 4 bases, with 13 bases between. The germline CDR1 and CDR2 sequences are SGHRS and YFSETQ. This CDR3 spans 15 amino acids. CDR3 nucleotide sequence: TGCGCCAGCAGCTTGGGTGCCGGGGTGGGCACTGAAGCTTTCTTT. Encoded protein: CASSLGAGVGTEAFF.

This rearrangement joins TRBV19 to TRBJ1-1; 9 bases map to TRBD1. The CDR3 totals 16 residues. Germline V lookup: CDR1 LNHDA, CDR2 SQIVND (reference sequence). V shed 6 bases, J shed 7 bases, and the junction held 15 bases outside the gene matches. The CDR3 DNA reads TGTGCCAGTAGCCCCATGGACAGGGGCGAGGGAAGTGAAGCTTTCTTT. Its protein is CASSPMDRGEGSEAFF. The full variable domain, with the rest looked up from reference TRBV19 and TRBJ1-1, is DGGITQSPKYLFRKEGQNVTLSCEQNLNHDAMYWYRQDPGQGLRLIYYSQIVNDFQKGDIAEGYSVSREKKESFPLTVTSAQKNPTAFYLCASSPMDRGEGSEAFFGQGTRLTVV.

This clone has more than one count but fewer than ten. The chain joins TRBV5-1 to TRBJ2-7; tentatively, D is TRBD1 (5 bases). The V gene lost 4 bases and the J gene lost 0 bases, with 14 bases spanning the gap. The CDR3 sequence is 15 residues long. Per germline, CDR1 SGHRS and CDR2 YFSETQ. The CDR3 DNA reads TGCGCCAGCAGCGTAGCAAGGACAAACTCCTACGAGCAGTACTTC. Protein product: CASSVARTNSYEQYF. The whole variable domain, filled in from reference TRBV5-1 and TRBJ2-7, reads KAGVTQTPRYLIKTRGQQVTLSCSPISGHRSVSWYQQTPGQGLQFLFEYFSETQRNKGNFPGRFSGRQFSNSRSEMNVSTLELGDSALYLCASSVARTNSYEQYFGPGTRLTVT.

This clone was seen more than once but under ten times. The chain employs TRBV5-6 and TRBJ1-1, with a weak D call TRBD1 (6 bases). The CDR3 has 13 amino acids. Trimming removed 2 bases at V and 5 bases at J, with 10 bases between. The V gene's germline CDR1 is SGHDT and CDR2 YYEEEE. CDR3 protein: CASSFQQGTEAFF. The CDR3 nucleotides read TGTGCCAGCAGCTTCCAACAGGGTACTGAAGCTTTCTTT.

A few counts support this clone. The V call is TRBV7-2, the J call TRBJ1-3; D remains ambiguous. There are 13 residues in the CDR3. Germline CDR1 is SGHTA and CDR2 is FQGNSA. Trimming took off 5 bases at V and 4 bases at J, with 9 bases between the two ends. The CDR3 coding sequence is TGTGCCAGCAGCGCTGCCGGGGGAAACACCATATATTTT. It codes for CASSAAGGNTIYF.

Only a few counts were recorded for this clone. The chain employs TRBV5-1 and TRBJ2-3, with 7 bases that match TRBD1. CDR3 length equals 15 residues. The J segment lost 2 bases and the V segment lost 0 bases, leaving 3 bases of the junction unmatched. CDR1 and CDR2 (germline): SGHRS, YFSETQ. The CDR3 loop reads CASSLEGAPTDTQYF. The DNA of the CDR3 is TGCGCCAGCAGCTTGGAGGGGGCCCCCACAGATACGCAGTATTTT. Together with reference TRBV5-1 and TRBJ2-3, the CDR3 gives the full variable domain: KAGVTQTPRYLIKTRGQQVTLSCSPISGHRSVSWYQQTPGQGLQFLFEYFSETQRNKGNFPGRFSGRQFSNSRSEMNVSTLELGDSALYLCASSLEGAPTDTQYFGPGTRLTVL.

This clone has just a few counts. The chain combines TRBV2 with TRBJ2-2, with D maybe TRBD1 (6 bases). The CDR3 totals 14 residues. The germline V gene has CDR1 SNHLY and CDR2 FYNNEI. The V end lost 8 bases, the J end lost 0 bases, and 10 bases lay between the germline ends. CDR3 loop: CASCRTANTGELFF. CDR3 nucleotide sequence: TGTGCCAGCTGCCGGACAGCGAACACCGGGGAGCTGTTTTTT.

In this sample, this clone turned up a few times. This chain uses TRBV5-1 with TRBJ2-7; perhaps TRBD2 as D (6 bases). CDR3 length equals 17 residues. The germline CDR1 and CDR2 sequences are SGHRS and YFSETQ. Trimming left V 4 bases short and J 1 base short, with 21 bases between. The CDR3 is CASSDIWAGPTSYEQYF. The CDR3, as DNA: TGCGCCAGCAGCGACATTTGGGCGGGACCTACTTCCTACGAGCAGTACTTC.

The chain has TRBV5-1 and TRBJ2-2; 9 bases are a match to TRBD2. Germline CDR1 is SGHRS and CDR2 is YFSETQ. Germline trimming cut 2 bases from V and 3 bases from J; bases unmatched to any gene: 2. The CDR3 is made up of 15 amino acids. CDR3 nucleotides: TGCGCCAGCAGCTTCGCGGGGGGGCACACCGGGGAGCTGTTTTTT. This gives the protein CASSFAGGHTGELFF.

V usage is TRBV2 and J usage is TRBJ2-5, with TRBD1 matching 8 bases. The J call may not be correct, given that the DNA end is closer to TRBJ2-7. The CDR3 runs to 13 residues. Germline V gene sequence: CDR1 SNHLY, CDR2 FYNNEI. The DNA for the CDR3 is TGTGCCAGCATCTCGGACAGGGAGGACGAGCAGTACTTC. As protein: CASISDREDEQYF.

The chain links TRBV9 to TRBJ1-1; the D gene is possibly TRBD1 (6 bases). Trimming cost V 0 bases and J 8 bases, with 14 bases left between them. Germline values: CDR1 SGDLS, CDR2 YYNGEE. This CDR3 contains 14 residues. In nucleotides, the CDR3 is TGTGCCAGCAGCGTAGATCAGGGGTGGAGGGAAGCTTTCTTT. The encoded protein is CASSVDQGWREAFF. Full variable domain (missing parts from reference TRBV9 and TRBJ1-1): DSGVTQTPKHLITATGQRVTLRCSPRSGDLSVYWYQQSLDQGLQFLIQYYNGEERAKGNILERFSAQQFPDLHSELNLSSLELGDSALYFCASSVDQGWREAFFGQGTRLTVV.

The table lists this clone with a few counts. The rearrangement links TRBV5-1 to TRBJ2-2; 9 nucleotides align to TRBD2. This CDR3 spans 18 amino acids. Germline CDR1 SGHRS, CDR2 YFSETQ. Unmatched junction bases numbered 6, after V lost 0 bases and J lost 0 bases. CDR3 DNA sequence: TGCGCCAGCAGCTTGGTCGGCGGGGGGGCATCGAACACCGGGGAGCTGTTTTTT. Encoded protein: CASSLVGGGASNTGELFF.

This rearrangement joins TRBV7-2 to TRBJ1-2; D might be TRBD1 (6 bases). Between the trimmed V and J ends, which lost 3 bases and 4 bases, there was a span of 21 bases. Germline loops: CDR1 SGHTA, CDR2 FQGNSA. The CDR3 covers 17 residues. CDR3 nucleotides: TGTGCCAGCAGCTTCCAGGGGAGTCTTCTGGAAATCTATGGCTACACCTTC. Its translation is CASSFQGSLLEIYGYTF.

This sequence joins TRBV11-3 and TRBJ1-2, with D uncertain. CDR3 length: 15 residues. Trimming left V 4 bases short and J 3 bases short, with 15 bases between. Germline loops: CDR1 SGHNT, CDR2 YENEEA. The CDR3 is CASSSGPGEYYGYTF. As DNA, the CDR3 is TGTGCCAGCAGCTCCGGGCCCGGGGAATACTATGGCTACACCTTC.

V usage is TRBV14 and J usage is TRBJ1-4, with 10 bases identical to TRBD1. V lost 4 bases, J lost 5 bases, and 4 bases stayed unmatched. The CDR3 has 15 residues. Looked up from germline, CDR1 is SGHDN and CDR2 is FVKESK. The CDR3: CASSRTGGLNEKLFF. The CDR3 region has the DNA TGTGCCAGCAGCCGGACAGGGGGGTTAAATGAAAAACTGTTTTTT.

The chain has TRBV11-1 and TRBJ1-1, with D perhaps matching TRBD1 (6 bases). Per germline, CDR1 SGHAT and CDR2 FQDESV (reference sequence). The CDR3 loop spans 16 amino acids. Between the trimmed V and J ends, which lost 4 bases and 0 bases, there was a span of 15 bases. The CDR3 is CASSSRDRNMNTEAFF. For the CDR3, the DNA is TGTGCCAGCAGCTCCCGCGACAGGAACATGAACACTGAAGCTTTCTTT.